This entry concerns a single T cell receptor beta chain. This clone was picked up one time. The specificity of this receptor is unknown. Base-call qualities are not available, and no considerably larger clone is one nucleotide away. Genomic DNA was extracted from sorted cells for sequencing of the TCRbeta CDR3 region. The immunoSEQ Assay was used for sequencing of TCRbeta CDR3 regions. TCRdb's version of the immuneACCESS table is confined to in-frame rearrangements and falls short of the full clone set. An unresolved V gene accounts for under half of the shortfall where checked; the remainder is of unknown origin. This sample holds 65,000 to 80,000 clones; 92% were observed only once. The top ten clonotypes cover approximately 9.9% of the sample. From a lookup of the germline V gene (reference sequence), CDR1 and CDR2 are LNHDA and SQIVND. Its CDR3 holds 14 amino acids, cysteine through phenylalanine. Only the CDR3 portion is preserved as DNA: 42 bases, with reading frame beginning at the first base. V is cut back by 5 bases and J by 1 base, with 3 bases in the junction unmatched.

Patients with autoimmune disease history or receiving systemic immunosuppression were excluded from the trial. Peripheral blood for TCR sequencing was collected from all dose cohorts at baseline, on cycle 4 day 1, and on cycle 7 day 1. The samples were drawn from a first-in-human, open-label, multicenter phase I dose-escalation trial of ivuxolimab. The trial enrolled adults with locally advanced or metastatic head and neck squamous cell, hepatocellular, melanoma or renal cell carcinoma. Before TCR sequencing, CD4+ and CD8+ T cells were separately sorted from peripheral blood. This sample is part of a study of OX40 agonist ivuxolimab in advanced cancers. For context, the study as a whole: Ivuxolimab, which targeted the costimulatory receptor OX40 (CD134), was an agonistic, fully human IgG2 monoclonal antibody. Intravenous ivuxolimab was administered to patients every 2 weeks at six dose levels: 0.01, 0.1, 0.3, 1.5, 3 and 10 mg/kg. Peripheral TCRbeta sequencing was intended to test whether TCR sequence diversity was altered and clonal T-cell expansion was caused by ivuxolimab. The paper reports the monotherapy dose-escalation portion (N of about 52 patients) of the phase I ivuxolimab trial. Of the 52 patients in dose escalation, about 20 had hepatocellular carcinoma, some 15 had melanoma, 9 had renal cell carcinoma and 9 had head and neck cancer. A male proportion of approximately 83% and a mean age of 60 years, ranging from about 23 to 79, were recorded for the dose-escalation cohort. Partial responses occurred in three dose-escalation patients: two with cutaneous melanoma and one with hepatocellular carcinoma. Patients were allowed to have had prior anti-PD-1, anti-PD-L1 or anti-CTLA-4 therapy, and more than 35% of the dose-escalation patients had been treated with checkpoint inhibitors.

Study-wide conclusions, independent of this receptor: At doses of 0.1 to 3.0 mg/kg, clonal expansion of both CD4+ and CD8+ blood T cells was observed from baseline to week 6. In partial responders in the 0.1-3.0 mg/kg groups, normalized peripheral clonal expansion was found to be among the lowest, especially among CD8+ T cells. After ivuxolimab, CD8+ T cells had more expanded clones than CD4+ T cells on average. Low levels of normalized T-cell clonal expansion were also seen in some patients who did not respond. Which antigens the clonally expanded peripheral T cells were specific for was not determined.

The V and J segments used are TRBV19 and TRBJ1-1, with 8 junctional bases fitting TRBD1. The sequenced sample was CD4+ or CD8+ T cells sorted from blood, obtained in a trial of the OX40 agonist ivuxolimab. The receptor was isolated from an adult with an advanced solid tumor such as melanoma, head and neck, liver or kidney cancer. The CDR3 reads as follows: CASSLGTGNTEAFF. The bases read TGTGCCAGTAGTCTCGGGACAGGGAACACTGAAGCTTTCTTT.